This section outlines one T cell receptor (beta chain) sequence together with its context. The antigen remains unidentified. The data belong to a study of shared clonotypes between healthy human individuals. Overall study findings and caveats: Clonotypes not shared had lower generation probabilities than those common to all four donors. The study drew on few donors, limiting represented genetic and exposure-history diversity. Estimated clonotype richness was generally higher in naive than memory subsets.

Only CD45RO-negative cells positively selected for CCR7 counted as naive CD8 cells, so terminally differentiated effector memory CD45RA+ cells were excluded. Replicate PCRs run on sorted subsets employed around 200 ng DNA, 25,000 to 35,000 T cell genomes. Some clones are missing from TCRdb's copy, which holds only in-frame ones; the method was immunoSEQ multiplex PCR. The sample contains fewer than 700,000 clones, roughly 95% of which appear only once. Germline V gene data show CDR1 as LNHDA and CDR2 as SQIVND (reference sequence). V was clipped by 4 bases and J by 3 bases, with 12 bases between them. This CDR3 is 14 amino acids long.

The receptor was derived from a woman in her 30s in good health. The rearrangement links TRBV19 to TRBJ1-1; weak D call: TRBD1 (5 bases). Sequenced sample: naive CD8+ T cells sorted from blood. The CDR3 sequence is CASSREGTHTEAFF. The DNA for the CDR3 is TGTGCCAGTAGTAGGGAAGGGACTCACACTGAAGCTTTCTTT.